This TCR beta chain came from a study of shared clonotypes between healthy human individuals. Points from the study as a whole: Owing to a small donor count, the genetic and exposure-history diversity represented was limited.

The method was immunoSEQ multiplex PCR; TCRdb's version includes in-frame clones alone and lacks a portion of them. The table records 2 million to 3 million clones, roughly 92% of them present only once. Germline-derived CDR1 and CDR2 are SQVTM and ANQGSEA. V shed 2 bases and J 5 bases; nucleotides not matched to a gene: 14. The CDR3 has 17 amino acids. To note about this clone: Its antigen is still unknown.

CD4+ cell separation produced CD45RA+ naive and CD45RA-negative memory subsets. This TCR came from a man aged 18-30 years in good health. Sequenced sample: naive CD4+ T cells sorted from blood. Subset given: CD45RA+ positively selected. The chain links TRBV29-1 to TRBJ2-3, with 9 bases aligning to TRBD2. The CDR3 DNA is TGCAGCGTTGAACGATTTGCGGGGGGGCCGGGGTTAGATACGCAGTATTTT. This translates into CSVERFAGGPGLDTQYF.